Each of the 5 T cell receptor beta chains below was sequenced from the same sample in a study of cytomegalovirus exposure and HLA in healthy donors. Both 60 Vbeta primers and 13 Jbeta primers went into the PCR. Profiling relied on immunoSEQ multiplex PCR, and the TCRdb table lists in-frame clones only, not all of them. The table includes approximately 100,000 clones, roughly 80% detected once. The sequencing input was PBMCs. The receptors were sampled from a man aged 55-75 years in good health and CMV-seropositive.

This chain connects TRBV7-6 to TRBJ2-5; 9 bases map to TRBD1. The ends lost 5 bases at V and 11 bases at J; junction bases unmatched: 6. The germline V gene has CDR1 SGHVS and CDR2 FNYEAQ. The CDR3 sequence is 12 residues long. CDR3 region: CASSRTGDEQYF. CDR3 nucleotide sequence: TGTGCCAGCAGCCGGACAGGGGATGAGCAGTACTTC. The whole variable domain, remainder taken from reference TRBV7-6 and TRBJ2-5, is GAGVSQSPRYKVTKRGQDVALRCDPISGHVSLYWYRQALGQGPEFLTYFNYEAQQDKSGLPNDRFSAERPEGSISTLTIQRTEQRDSAMYRCASSRTGDEQYFGPGTRLLVL.

For the CDR3, the DNA is TGTGCCAGCAGCGTAGATAACAGGGCGTCCGAGCAGTACTTC. Translated, it gives CASSVDNRASEQYF. This chain joins TRBV9 and TRBJ2-7, with D possibly being TRBD1 (6 bases). Deletions cut 0 bases from V and 6 bases from J, with 13 bases between. The CDR3 sequence is 14 residues long. Germline loops: CDR1 SGDLS, CDR2 YYNGEE.

The chain uses TRBV18 and TRBJ1-3; D gene unclear. Trimming took off 3 bases at V and 2 bases at J, with 11 bases between the two ends. The germline V gene encodes CDR1 KGHSH and CDR2 LQKENI. CDR3 size: 15 residues. CDR3 sequence: CASSPSRGTGNTIYF. The CDR3 nucleotides read TGTGCCAGCTCACCGAGCCGGGGTACTGGAAACACCATATATTTT.

The V and J genes are TRBV7-9 and TRBJ2-5; tentatively, D is TRBD2 (5 bases). V dropped 1 base and J dropped 0 bases, with 12 bases sitting between them. Germline V CDR1 and CDR2: SEHNR, FQNEAQ (reference sequence). The CDR3 contains 16 residues. The CDR3 nucleotides read TGTGCCAGCAGCTTAGTTCGGGGAACGGACCAAGAGACCCAGTACTTC. Amino acids: CASSLVRGTDQETQYF.

The gene calls are TRBV5-4 and TRBJ2-1; perhaps TRBD1 as D (5 bases). Germline lookup yields CDR1 SGHNT and CDR2 YYREEE (reference sequence). Trimming removed 2 bases at V and 15 bases at J, with 18 bases between. This CDR3 spans 13 amino acids. CDR3 residues: CASSFRQSGRSFF. The CDR3 DNA is TGTGCCAGCAGCTTTAGACAGTCGGGCAGGTCGTTCTTC. Full variable domain (outside the CDR3, taken from reference TRBV5-4 and TRBJ2-1): ETGVTQSPTHLIKTRGQQVTLRCSSQSGHNTVSWYQQALGQGPQFIFQYYREEENGRGNFPPRFSGLQFPNYSSELNVNALELDDSALYLCASSFRQSGRSFFGPGTRLTVL.